This TCR beta chain came from a study of response to subunit inactivated influenza vaccine. Study results and caveats: The authors put forward the suggestion that each seasonal influenza vaccination may bring in only a limited number of new T cells.

This CDR3 is 16 amino acids long. Trimming pared 0 bases from V and 0 bases from J, leaving 9 bases between. Looked up from germline, CDR1 is LNHDA and CDR2 is SQIVND (reference sequence). About this clonotype: Its cognate antigen is unknown.

TCRdb re-derived calls from the RT-PCR reads in MiXCR, one entry per CDR3 protein. The data contain over 800,000 distinct CDR3 sequences, less than 25% of them singletons. Source: PBMCs from blood, taken roughly 5 days after vaccination. The chain recombines TRBV19 with TRBJ2-1; D is uncertain. The TCR was taken from a man over 45 who received an inactivated influenza vaccine. CDR3 DNA sequence: TGTGCCAGTAGTATAGATTCCTCTAGCTCCTACAATGAGCAGTTCTTC. Its protein is CASSIDSSSSYNEQFF. Based on the CDR3 plus reference TRBV19 and TRBJ2-1, the full variable domain is DGGITQSPKYLFRKEGQNVTLSCEQNLNHDAMYWYRQDPGQGLRLIYYSQIVNDFQKGDIAEGYSVSREKKESFPLTVTSAQKNPTAFYLCASSIDSSSSYNEQFFGPGTRLTVL.